A selection of T cell receptor beta chains follows, all from one sample in a study of control samples from healthy donors and cancer patients. The table came from immunoSEQ multiplex PCR; TCRdb's copy has only in-frame clones and leaves some out. The repertoire holds some 150,000 clones, with about 94% as singletons. The sequencing input was blood. All receptors derive from a man in his forties in good health. Each CDR3 is given with its conserved first and last residue. The D gene is left open where the match is weak. Size tells how often a clone was seen (once, few, many) or the class of an expanded clone, and some rows leave it out.

>TRBV27|NA|TRBJ2-2|NA
TGTGCCAGCAGTTGGGTTGCGAACACCGGGGAGCTGTTTTTT
CASSWVANTGELFF
>TRBV3-1/TRBV3-2|NA|TRBJ2-1|NA
TGTGCCAGCAGCCAAAGGGGGGGCTTCGGTGAGCAGTTCTTC
CASSQRGGFGEQFF
>TRBV5-1|TRBD1|TRBJ1-1|NA
TGCGCCGGCAGCGGTGGGACAGGGGCCAAGGGGACTGAAGCTTTCTTT
CAGSGGTGAKGTEAFF
>TRBV29-1|NA|TRBJ1-2|NA
TGCAGCGTTGAAGATCAAGGGAGGAAGTTCTATGGCTACACCTTC
CSVEDQGRKFYGYTF
>TRBV5-5|NA|TRBJ1-3|once
TGTGCCAGCAGCTTGGGGCTAGGGAGCTCTGGAAACACCATATATTTT
CASSLGLGSSGNTIYF
>TRBV7-9|NA|TRBJ1-6|NA
TGTGCCAGCAGCTTCCAAGAGGCGCCCAATTCACCCCTCCACTTT
CASSFQEAPNSPLHF
>TRBV12-3/TRBV12-4|NA|TRBJ2-3|once
TGTGCCAGCAGTTACACAGATACGCAGTATTTT
CASSYTDTQYF
>TRBV28|NA|TRBJ2-3|NA
TGTGCCAGCAGGCCCTTGGGGGCCGTAGATACGCAGTATTTT
CASRPLGAVDTQYF
>TRBV12-3/TRBV12-4|NA|TRBJ1-5|NA
TGTGCCAGCAGTTTTGACACCTCCCTGCCCCAGCATTTT
CASSFDTSLPQHF
>TRBV10-3|NA|TRBJ1-5|NA
TGTGCCATCAGTGAGTCTTCCAGAGGACAGCCCCAGCATTTT
CAISESSRGQPQHF
>TRBV5-1|NA|TRBJ1-1|NA
TGCGCCAGCAGCTTGCGTCCAGGACTTGAAGCTTTCTTT
CASSLRPGLEAFF
>TRBV27|NA|TRBJ1-5|NA
TGTGCCAGCAGTTTCGGGGGGGCCAGCAATCAGCCCCAGCATTTT
CASSFGGASNQPQHF